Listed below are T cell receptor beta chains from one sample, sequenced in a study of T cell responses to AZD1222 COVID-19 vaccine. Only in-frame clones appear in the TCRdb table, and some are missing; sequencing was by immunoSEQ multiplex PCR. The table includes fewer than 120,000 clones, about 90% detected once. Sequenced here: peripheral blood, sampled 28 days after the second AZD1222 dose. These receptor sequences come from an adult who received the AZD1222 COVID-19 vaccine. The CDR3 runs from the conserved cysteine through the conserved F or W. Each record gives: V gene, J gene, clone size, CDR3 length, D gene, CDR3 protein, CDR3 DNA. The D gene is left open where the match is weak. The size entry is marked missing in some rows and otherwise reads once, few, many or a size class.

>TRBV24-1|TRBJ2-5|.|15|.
CATSDWNRIGETQYF
TGTGCCACCAGTGATTGGAACAGGATCGGGGAGACCCAGTACTTC
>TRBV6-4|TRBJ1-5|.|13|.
CASSEDLGQPQHF
TGTGCCAGCAGTGAGGACTTAGGCCAGCCCCAGCATTTT
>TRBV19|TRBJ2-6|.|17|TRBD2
CASILRSGGSGANVLTF
TGTGCCAGTATCCTGAGGAGCGGGGGGTCTGGGGCCAACGTCCTGACTTTC
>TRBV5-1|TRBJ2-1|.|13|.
CASSLGANNEQFF
TGCGCCAGCAGCTTGGGAGCGAACAATGAGCAGTTCTTC
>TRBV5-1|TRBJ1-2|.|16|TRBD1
CASSLPGRGRNYGYTF
TGCGCCAGCAGCTTACCAGGGAGGGGGCGGAACTATGGCTACACCTTC
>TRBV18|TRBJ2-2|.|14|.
CASSPPVGSGELFF
TGTGCCAGCTCACCACCGGTGGGGTCCGGGGAGCTGTTTTTT
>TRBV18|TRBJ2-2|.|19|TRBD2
CASSPAGTSGVGGTGELFF
TGTGCCAGCTCACCCGCCGGGACTAGCGGAGTGGGGGGCACCGGGGAGCTGTTTTTT
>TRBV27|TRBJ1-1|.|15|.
CASSFHHALNTEAFF
TGTGCCAGCAGTTTCCACCACGCCTTGAACACTGAAGCTTTCTTT
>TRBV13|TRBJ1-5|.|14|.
CASTRGGGNQPQHF
TGTGCCAGCACCCGTGGGGGGGGCAATCAGCCCCAGCATTTT
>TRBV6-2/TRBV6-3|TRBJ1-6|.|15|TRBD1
CASNPSTGGTSPLHF
TGTGCCAGCAACCCTTCGACAGGGGGAACGTCACCCCTCCACTTT
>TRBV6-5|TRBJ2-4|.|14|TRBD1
CASRGTGGFYIQYF
TGTGCCAGCAGGGGGACAGGGGGATTTTACATTCAGTACTTC
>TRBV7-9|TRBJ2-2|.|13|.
CASSTLRGGELFF
TGTGCCAGCAGCACACTCAGGGGAGGGGAGCTGTTTTTT
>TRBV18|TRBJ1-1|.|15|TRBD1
CASSFFWDRATEAFF
TGTGCCAGCTCATTTTTTTGGGACAGGGCCACTGAAGCTTTCTTT
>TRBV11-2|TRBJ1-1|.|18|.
CASSLWMGMRGMNTEAFF
TGTGCCAGCAGCTTGTGGATGGGCATGAGGGGAATGAACACTGAAGCTTTCTTT
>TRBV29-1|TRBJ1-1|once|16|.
CSVAGGGVVRTTEAFF
TGCAGCGTTGCTGGTGGGGGGGTAGTCCGGACCACTGAAGCTTTCTTT
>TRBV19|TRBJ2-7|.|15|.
CASTPRGGPSYEQYF
TGTGCCAGTACCCCCAGGGGTGGACCCTCCTACGAGCAGTACTTC
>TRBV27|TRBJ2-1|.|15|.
CASSFKGGPYNEQFF
TGTGCCAGCAGTTTTAAGGGTGGCCCCTACAATGAGCAGTTCTTC
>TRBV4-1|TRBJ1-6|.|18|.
CASSQEVSRGTVNSPLHF
TGCGCCAGCAGCCAAGAAGTCTCTCGGGGTACGGTGAATTCACCCCTCCACTTT
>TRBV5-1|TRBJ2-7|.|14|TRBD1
CASSLRGQGYEQYF
TGCGCCAGCAGCTTGAGGGGGCAAGGGTACGAGCAGTACTTC
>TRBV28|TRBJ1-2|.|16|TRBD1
CASSRRGQGVPYGYTF
TGTGCCAGCAGTCGCCGAGGACAGGGGGTCCCCTATGGCTACACCTTC
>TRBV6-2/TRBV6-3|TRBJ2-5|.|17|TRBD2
CASSYRGLAGFGETQYF
TGTGCCAGCAGTTACCGGGGACTAGCGGGGTTCGGAGAGACCCAGTACTTC
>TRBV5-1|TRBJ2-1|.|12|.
CASSLAYHEQFF
TGCGCCAGCAGCTTGGCCTACCACGAGCAGTTCTTC
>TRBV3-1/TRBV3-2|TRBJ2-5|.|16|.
CASSQDPTGPQETQYF
TGTGCCAGCAGCCAAGATCCCACCGGGCCCCAAGAGACCCAGTACTTC
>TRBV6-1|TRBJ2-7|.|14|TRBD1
CASIPKTGPLEQYF
TGTGCCAGCATCCCGAAGACAGGGCCGCTCGAGCAGTACTTC
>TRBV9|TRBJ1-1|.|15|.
CASSSTGGPNTEAFF
TGTGCCAGCAGCTCCACGGGGGGGCCGAACACTGAAGCTTTCTTT
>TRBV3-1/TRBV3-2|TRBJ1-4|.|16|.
CASSQAIGQINEKLFF
TGTGCCAGCAGCCAAGCTATAGGGCAGATTAATGAAAAACTGTTTTTT
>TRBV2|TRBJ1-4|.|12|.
CASSEHGEKLFF
TGTGCCAGCAGTGAGCACGGGGAAAAACTGTTTTTT
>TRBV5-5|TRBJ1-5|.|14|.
CASSLEGSNQPQHF
TGTGCCAGCAGCTTGGAGGGTAGCAATCAGCCCCAGCATTTT
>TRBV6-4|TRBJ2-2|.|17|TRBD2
CASSDSGGGASTGELFF
TGTGCCAGCAGTGACTCCGGCGGGGGGGCCAGTACCGGGGAGCTGTTTTTT
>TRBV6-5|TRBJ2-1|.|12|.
CASSWGRGEQFF
TGTGCCAGCAGCTGGGGACGCGGTGAGCAGTTCTTC
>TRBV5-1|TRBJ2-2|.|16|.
CASSLRPGVLSGELFF
TGCGCCAGCAGCTTGAGGCCAGGGGTTTTGTCCGGGGAGCTGTTTTTT
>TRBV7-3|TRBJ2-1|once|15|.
CASSSDFSSYNEQFF
TGTGCCAGCAGCTCGGACTTCAGCTCCTACAATGAGCAGTTCTTC
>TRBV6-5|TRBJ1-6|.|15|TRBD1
CASSYGTEPNSPLHF
TGTGCCAGCAGTTACGGGACAGAACCTAATTCACCCCTCCACTTT
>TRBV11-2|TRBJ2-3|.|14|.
CATASPSVGDTQYF
TGTGCCACCGCAAGCCCTAGCGTTGGGGATACGCAGTATTTT
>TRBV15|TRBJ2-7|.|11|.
CATSRGYEQYF
TGTGCCACCAGCAGAGGCTACGAGCAGTACTTC
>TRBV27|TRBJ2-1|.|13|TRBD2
CAPESGGYNEQFF
TGTGCCCCGGAGTCGGGAGGTTACAATGAGCAGTTCTTC
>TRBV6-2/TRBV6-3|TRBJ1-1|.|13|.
CASSQLVTTEAFF
TGTGCCAGCAGCCAGCTAGTTACCACTGAAGCTTTCTTT
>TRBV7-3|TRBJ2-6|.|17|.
CASSLTSGFSGANVLTF
TGTGCCAGCAGCTTAACTTCTGGATTCTCTGGGGCCAACGTCCTGACTTTC
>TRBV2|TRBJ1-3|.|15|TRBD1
CASSEGQGVGNTIYF
TGTGCCAGCAGTGAAGGACAGGGGGTCGGAAACACCATATATTTT
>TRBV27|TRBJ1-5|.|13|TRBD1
CASSWQGDQPQHF
TGTGCCAGCAGTTGGCAGGGGGATCAGCCCCAGCATTTT